This TCR beta chain was sequenced in a study of T cell responses to AZD1222 COVID-19 vaccine. Turning to this clone: Its antigen remains unknown.

Study results and caveats: Repertoires in all cases were sampled only once the peak T cell response had passed. Among the donors, most were white British and more were female, and clonal diversity was possibly underestimated. Increases in Spike-specific TCR breadth and depth were seen after two AZD1222 doses. Mapped onto spike, vaccine-associated CD4 TCRs spanned it and were dominant at 160-218 and 743-854.

Method: immunoSEQ multiplex PCR; TCRdb's copy keeps in-frame clones and lacks some. Found here are roughly 100,000 clones, approximately 84% of them singletons; the top ten hold about 17%. The CDR3 is made up of 13 amino acids. In germline, CDR1 is GTSNPN, CDR2 SVGIG (reference sequence). V shed 4 bases and J shed 3 bases, with 12 bases lying between them. Material: peripheral blood, obtained on day 0 of AZD1222 vaccination. The V gene is TRBV30, the J gene TRBJ1-1; no clear D gene. This clonotype originated in an adult in good health. This CDR3 reads CAWTLGSYTEAFF. The CDR3 DNA is TGTGCCTGGACTCTGGGGTCTTACACTGAAGCTTTCTTT.